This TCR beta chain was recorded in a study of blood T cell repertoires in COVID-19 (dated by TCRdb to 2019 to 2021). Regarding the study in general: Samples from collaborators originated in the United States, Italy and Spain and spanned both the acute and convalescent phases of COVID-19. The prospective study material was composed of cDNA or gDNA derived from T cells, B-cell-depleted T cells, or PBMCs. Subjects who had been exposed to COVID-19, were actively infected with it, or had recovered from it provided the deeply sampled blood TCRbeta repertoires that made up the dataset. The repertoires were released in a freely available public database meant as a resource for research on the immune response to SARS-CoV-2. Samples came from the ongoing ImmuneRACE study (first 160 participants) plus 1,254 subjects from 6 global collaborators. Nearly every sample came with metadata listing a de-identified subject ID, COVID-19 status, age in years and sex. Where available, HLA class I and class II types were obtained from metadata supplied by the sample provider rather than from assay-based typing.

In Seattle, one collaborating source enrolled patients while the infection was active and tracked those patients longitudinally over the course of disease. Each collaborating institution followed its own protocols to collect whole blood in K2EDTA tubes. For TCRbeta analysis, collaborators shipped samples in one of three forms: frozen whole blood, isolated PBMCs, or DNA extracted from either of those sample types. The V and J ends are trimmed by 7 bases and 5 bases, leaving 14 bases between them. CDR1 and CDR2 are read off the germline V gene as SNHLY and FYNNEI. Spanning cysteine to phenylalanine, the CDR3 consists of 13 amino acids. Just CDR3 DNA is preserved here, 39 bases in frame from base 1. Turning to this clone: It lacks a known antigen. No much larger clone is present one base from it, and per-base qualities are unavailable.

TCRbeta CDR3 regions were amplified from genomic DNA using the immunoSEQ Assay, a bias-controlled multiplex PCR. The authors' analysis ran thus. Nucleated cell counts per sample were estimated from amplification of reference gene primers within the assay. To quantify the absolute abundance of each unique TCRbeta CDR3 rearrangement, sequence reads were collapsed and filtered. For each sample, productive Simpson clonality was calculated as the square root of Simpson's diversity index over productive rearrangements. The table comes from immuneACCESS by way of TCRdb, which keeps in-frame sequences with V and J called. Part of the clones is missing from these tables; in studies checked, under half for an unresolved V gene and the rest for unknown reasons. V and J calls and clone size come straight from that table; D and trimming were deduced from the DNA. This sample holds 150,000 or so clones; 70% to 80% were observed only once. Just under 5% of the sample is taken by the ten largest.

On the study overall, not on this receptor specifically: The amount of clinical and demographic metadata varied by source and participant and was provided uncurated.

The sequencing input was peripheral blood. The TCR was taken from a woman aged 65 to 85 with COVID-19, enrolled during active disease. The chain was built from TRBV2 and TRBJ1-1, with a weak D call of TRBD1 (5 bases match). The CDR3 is CASNRDFGTEAFF. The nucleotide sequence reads TGTGCCAGCAACCGGGACTTCGGGACTGAAGCTTTCTTT.